The next 21 T cell receptor beta chains were all read from a single sample in a study of T cell responses to AZD1222 COVID-19 vaccine. Assay used: immunoSEQ multiplex PCR; TCRdb lists only in-frame clones, some missing. Of 100,000 to 120,000 clones listed, approximately 90% were seen once; the top ten hold around 14%. The specimen was peripheral blood, collected 28 days after the second AZD1222 dose. These receptor sequences come from an adult who received the AZD1222 COVID-19 vaccine.

The chain carries TRBV12-1 and TRBJ2-5; TRBD2, the D gene given by the table, was not confirmed from the DNA. TRBV12-1 is labeled a pseudogene. The length of the CDR3 is 15 residues. CDR3 in amino acids: CASRGHGGARETQYF. The CDR3 region has the DNA TGTGCCAGCAGGGGTCACGGGGGGGCCAGGGAGACCCAGTACTTC.

V and J are TRBV9 and TRBJ1-2; D possibly corresponds to TRBD1 (6 bases). The CDR3 sequence is 14 residues long. Looked up from germline, CDR1 is SGDLS and CDR2 is YYNGEE. Trimming removed 3 bases from V and 1 base from J, with 10 bases in between. CDR3 nucleotide sequence: TGTGCCAGCAGCGCCCAACAGGGTAACTATGGCTACACCTTC. Translated, it gives CASSAQQGNYGYTF. The variable domain in full, completed from reference TRBV9 and TRBJ1-2, reads DSGVTQTPKHLITATGQRVTLRCSPRSGDLSVYWYQQSLDQGLQFLIQYYNGEERAKGNILERFSAQQFPDLHSELNLSSLELGDSALYFCASSAQQGNYGYTFGSGTRLTVV.

This clone was picked up a small number of times. The chain links TRBV6-5 to TRBJ1-5, with 7 positions matching TRBD1. CDR3 length: 14 amino acids. CDR1 and CDR2 (germline): MNHEY, SVGAGI. V dropped 5 bases and J dropped 4; count of bases not matched to a gene: 5. The CDR3 nucleotides are TGTGCCAGCAGTCCCGGGACAGTGAATCAGCCCCAGCATTTT. As protein: CASSPGTVNQPQHF.

The V call is TRBV3-1 (or the pseudogene TRBV3-2), the J call TRBJ1-2; D not resolved. Germline V CDR1 and CDR2: LGHDT, YNNKEL (reference sequence). Trimming took 2 bases from V and 4 from J, leaving 5 bases between them. The CDR3 runs to 12 residues. CDR3: CASSQTSYGYTF. CDR3 nucleotides: TGTGCCAGCAGCCAAACGTCCTATGGCTACACCTTC.

V usage is TRBV6-1 and J usage is TRBJ1-2; no clear D gene. V was shortened by 2 bases and J by 5 bases, with 6 bases between the two germline ends. The CDR3 length is 12 residues. The V gene's germline CDR1 is MNHNS and CDR2 SASEGT. The CDR3 spells CASSEIPYGYTF. The CDR3 nucleotides are TGTGCCAGCAGTGAAATCCCTTATGGCTACACCTTC.

The chain has TRBV6-5 and TRBJ1-2; 7 bases line up with TRBD1. The junction had 9 bases not matched to a gene; V was cut back by 6 bases and J by 5 bases. CDR1 MNHEY and CDR2 SVGAGI come from the germline V gene. This CDR3 is 14 amino acids long. The CDR3 DNA reads TGTGCCAGCAGACCGACAGGGTTAGGTTATGGCTACACCTTC. It is translated as CASRPTGLGYGYTF.

The chain combines TRBV5-6 with TRBJ2-3, with a weak D call TRBD2 (5 bases). V was clipped by 0 bases and J by 0 bases, with 8 bases between them. The CDR3 loop spans 15 amino acids. The germline V gene has CDR1 SGHDT and CDR2 YYEEEE. The chain's CDR3 is CASSLVSVSTDTQYF. CDR3 DNA: TGTGCCAGCAGCTTGGTTAGCGTAAGCACAGATACGCAGTATTTT.

The rearrangement links TRBV24-1 to TRBJ2-1; D not resolved. This CDR3 region has 14 residues. V was pared by 6 bases and J by 0 bases, with 8 bases between. From germline, CDR1 is KGHDR and CDR2 SFDVKD. The CDR3 loop is CATSLGSSYNEQFF. In nucleotides, the CDR3 is TGTGCCACCAGTCTCGGAAGCTCCTACAATGAGCAGTTCTTC.

V gene TRBV2 combines with J gene TRBJ1-1; TRBD1 agrees at 9 bases. Germline V gene sequence: CDR1 SNHLY, CDR2 FYNNEI. CDR3 length: 14 amino acids. Trimming at V came to 7 bases and at J to 5 bases, leaving 8 bases not matched to a gene. CDR3 residues: CASIDTGGWTEAFF. The CDR3 DNA is TGTGCCAGCATTGACACAGGGGGCTGGACTGAAGCTTTCTTT.

The chain combines TRBV3-1 (or the pseudogene TRBV3-2) with TRBJ2-1; 7 bases fit TRBD1. Per germline, CDR1 LGHDT and CDR2 YNNKEL (reference sequence). V was pared by 3 bases and J by 5 bases, with 10 bases of the junction left unmatched. The CDR3 runs 16 residues. DNA of the CDR3: TGTGCCAGCAGCCATGGGGGTCAGGGGGAAGACAATGAGCAGTTCTTC. It codes for CASSHGGQGEDNEQFF.

This chain joins TRBV10-1 and TRBJ1-2, with unresolved D. Germline CDR1 and CDR2: WNHNN and SYGVQD (reference sequence). V lost 2 bases and J 4 bases, leaving 8 bases between the germline ends. The CDR3 loop spans 13 amino acids. The CDR3, as DNA: TGCGCCAGCAGTGAGATTGGACGCTATGGCTACACCTTC. As protein: CASSEIGRYGYTF.

As to this clone: An end of the junction does not agree with germline; a read error may underlie this. The J gene is TRBJ2-3, the V gene TRBV11-1; perhaps TRBD2 as D (5 bases). The CDR3 sequence is 14 residues long. Germline values: CDR1 SGHAT, CDR2 FQDESV (reference sequence). The CDR3 coding sequence is TGTGCCAGCAGCTTAGCGGAGGTGGACCCCACGAGTTCTTTT. It is translated as CASSLAEVDPTSSF.

The rearrangement uses TRBV15 and TRBJ2-5, with 11 bases aligning to TRBD1. Trimming at V came to 1 base and at J to 5 bases, leaving 12 bases not matched to a gene. The CDR3 is 18 residues long. Germline-derived CDR1 and CDR2 are LNHNV and YYDKDF (reference sequence). In DNA, the CDR3 is TGTGCCACCAGCAGAGGGTCACAAGGGGACAGGGGGAGGGAGACCCAGTACTTC. Translation: CATSRGSQGDRGRETQYF.

CDR3 DNA: TGCAGTGCATCGACCGTAGATACGCAGTATTTT. Translating it yields CSASTVDTQYF. The V gene is TRBV20-1, the J gene TRBJ2-3; D is uncertain. CDR1 is DFQATT and CDR2 is SNEGSKA in the germline V gene (reference sequence). The V end was cut by 6 bases, the J end by 5 bases, with 9 bases between. This CDR3 is 11 amino acids long.

This rearrangement joins TRBV20-1 to TRBJ2-5; the D gene is possibly TRBD1 (6 bases). This CDR3 spans 13 amino acids. The V and J ends lost 3 bases and 1 base respectively, with 9 bases between them. Germline V gene data show CDR1 as DFQATT and CDR2 as SNEGSKA (reference sequence). CDR3 in amino acids: CSASKDSQETQYF. The CDR3 coding sequence is TGCAGTGCTAGTAAGGACAGCCAAGAGACCCAGTACTTC.

This clone was observed a few times. This chain joins TRBV11-3 and TRBJ2-3, with 10 bases fitting TRBD2. The germline CDR1 and CDR2 sequences are SGHNT and YENEEA. This CDR3 spans 16 amino acids. V shed 7 bases, J shed 6 bases, and the junction held 13 bases outside the gene matches. This CDR3 is CASTRTSGWGGDTQYF. In DNA form, the CDR3 reads TGTGCCAGCACCAGGACTAGCGGCTGGGGGGGGGATACGCAGTATTTT.

The J gene is TRBJ1-2, the V gene TRBV6-5; D remains ambiguous. The germline V gene encodes CDR1 MNHEY and CDR2 SVGAGI. The CDR3 is made up of 12 amino acids. The V gene lost 10 bases and the J gene lost 0 bases, with 9 bases spanning the gap. CDR3 residues: CATRTTNYGYTF. CDR3 coding DNA: TGTGCCACACGGACGACTAACTATGGCTACACCTTC.

The rearrangement joins TRBV28 to TRBJ1-1; no definite D call. In germline, CDR1 is MDHEN, CDR2 SYDVKM. V was shortened by 3 bases and J by 6 bases, with 14 bases between the two germline ends. This CDR3 contains 14 residues. CDR3 region: CASSFVWRAAEAFF. CDR3 nucleotide sequence: TGTGCCAGCAGTTTCGTATGGCGGGCGGCTGAAGCTTTCTTT.

The chain uses TRBV27 and TRBJ2-1; D not resolved. This CDR3 contains 18 residues. Germline V gene sequence: CDR1 MNHEY, CDR2 SMNVEV (reference sequence). With 4 bases removed from V and 3 bases from J, the gap between germline ends came to 22 bases. The CDR3 loop reads CASSSGGLATLSYNEQFF. In DNA, the CDR3 is TGTGCCAGCAGTTCAGGTGGGCTGGCTACCCTAAGCTACAATGAGCAGTTCTTC.

The gene calls are TRBV30 and TRBJ1-5; no definite D call. This CDR3 region has 16 residues. V gave up 0 bases and J gave up 12 bases, with 24 bases separating them. Per the germline V gene, CDR1 is GTSNPN and CDR2 is SVGIG (reference sequence). The CDR3 here is CAWSVCAPLVSPSQHF. CDR3 DNA sequence: TGTGCCTGGAGTGTTTGCGCCCCGTTAGTTAGCCCAAGCCAGCATTTT.

This clone was observed once. Here the CDR3 DNA reads TGTGCCACCAGTGATCTGGGCGGGGAGCTGTTTTTT. It codes for CATSDLGGELFF. The gene calls are TRBV24-1 and TRBJ2-2; D call uncertain. The CDR3 contains 12 residues. V was shortened by 3 bases and J by 7 bases, with 5 bases between the two germline ends. Germline V gene data show CDR1 as KGHDR and CDR2 as SFDVKD.